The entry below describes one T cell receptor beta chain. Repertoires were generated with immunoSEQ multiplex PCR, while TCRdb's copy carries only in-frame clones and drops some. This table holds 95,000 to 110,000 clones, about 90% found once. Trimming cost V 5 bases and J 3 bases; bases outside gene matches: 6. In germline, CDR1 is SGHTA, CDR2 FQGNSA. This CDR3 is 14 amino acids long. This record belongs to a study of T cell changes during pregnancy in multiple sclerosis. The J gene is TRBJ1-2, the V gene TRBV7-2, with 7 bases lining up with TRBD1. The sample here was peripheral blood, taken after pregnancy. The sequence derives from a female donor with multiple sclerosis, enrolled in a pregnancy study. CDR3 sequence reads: CASSLGQKYYGYTF. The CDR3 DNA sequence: TGTGCCAGCAGCCTGGGACAGAAATACTATGGCTACACCTTC.